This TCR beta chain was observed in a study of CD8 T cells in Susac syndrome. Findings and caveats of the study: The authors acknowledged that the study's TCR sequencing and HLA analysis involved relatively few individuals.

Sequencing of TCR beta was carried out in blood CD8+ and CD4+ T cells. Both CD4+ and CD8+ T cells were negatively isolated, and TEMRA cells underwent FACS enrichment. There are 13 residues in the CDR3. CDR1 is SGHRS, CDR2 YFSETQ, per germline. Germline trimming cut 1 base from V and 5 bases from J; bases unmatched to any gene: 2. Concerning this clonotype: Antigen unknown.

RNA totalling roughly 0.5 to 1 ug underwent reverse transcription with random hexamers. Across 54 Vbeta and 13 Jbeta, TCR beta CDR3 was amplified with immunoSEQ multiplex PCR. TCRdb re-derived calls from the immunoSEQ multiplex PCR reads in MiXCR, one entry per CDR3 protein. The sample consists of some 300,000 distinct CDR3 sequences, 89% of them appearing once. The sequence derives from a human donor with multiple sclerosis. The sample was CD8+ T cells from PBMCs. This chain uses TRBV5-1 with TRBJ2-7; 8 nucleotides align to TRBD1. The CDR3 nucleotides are TGCGCCAGCAGCTTGTGGACAGGGAACGAGCAGTACTTC. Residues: CASSLWTGNEQYF.